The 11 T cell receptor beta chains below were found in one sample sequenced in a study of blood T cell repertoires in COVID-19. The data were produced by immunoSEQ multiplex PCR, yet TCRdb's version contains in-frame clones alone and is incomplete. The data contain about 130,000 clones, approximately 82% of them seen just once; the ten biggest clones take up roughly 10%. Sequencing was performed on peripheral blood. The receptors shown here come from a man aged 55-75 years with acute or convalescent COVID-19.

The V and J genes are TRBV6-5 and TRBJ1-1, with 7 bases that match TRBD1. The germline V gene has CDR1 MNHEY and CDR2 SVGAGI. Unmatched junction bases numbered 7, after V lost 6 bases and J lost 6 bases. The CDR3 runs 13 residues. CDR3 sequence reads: CASRTGDDSEAFF. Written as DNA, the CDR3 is TGTGCCAGCAGAACAGGGGACGATTCTGAAGCTTTCTTT.

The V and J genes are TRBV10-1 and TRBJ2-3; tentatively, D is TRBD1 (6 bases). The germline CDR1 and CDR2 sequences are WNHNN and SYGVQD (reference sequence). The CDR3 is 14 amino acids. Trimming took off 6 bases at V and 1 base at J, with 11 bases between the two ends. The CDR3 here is CASREGGGTDTQYF. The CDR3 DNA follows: TGCGCCAGCAGAGAAGGGGGAGGCACAGATACGCAGTATTTT.

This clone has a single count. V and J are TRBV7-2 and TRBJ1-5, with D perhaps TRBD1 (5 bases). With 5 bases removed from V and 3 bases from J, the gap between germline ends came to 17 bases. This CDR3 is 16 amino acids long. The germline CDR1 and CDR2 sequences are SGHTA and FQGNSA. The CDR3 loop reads CASSLAGARVNQPQHF. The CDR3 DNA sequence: TGTGCCAGCAGCCTTGCTGGGGCTCGGGTCAATCAGCCCCAGCATTTT.

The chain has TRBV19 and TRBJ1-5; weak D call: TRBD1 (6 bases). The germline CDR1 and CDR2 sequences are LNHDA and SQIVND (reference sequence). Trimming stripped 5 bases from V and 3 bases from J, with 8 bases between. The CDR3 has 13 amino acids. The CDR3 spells CASSGQINQPQHF. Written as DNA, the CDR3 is TGTGCCAGTAGTGGACAGATCAATCAGCCCCAGCATTTT.

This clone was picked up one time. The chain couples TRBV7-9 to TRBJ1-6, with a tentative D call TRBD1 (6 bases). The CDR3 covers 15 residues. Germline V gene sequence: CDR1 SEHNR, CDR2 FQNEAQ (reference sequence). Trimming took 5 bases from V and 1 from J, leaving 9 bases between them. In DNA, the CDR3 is TGTGCCAGCAGCCTCAGGGGATCCTATAATTCACCCCTCCACTTT. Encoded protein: CASSLRGSYNSPLHF.

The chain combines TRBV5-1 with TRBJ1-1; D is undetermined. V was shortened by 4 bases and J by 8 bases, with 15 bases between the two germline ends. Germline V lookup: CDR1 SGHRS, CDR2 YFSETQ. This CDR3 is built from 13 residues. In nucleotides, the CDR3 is TGCGCCAGCAGCCGTTCCCCAGGTACAGAAGCTTTCTTT. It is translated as CASSRSPGTEAFF.

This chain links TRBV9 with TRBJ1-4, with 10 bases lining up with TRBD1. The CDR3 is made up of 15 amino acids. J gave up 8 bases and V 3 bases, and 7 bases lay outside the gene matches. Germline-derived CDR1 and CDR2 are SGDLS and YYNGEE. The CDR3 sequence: CASSARGQGLEKLFF. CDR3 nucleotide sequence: TGTGCCAGCAGCGCGAGGGGACAGGGGCTCGAAAAACTGTTTTTT.

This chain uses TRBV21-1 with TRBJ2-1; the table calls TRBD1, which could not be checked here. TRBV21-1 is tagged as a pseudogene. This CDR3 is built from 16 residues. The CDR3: CASRPLTRAGDNEQFF. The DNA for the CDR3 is TGTGCCAGCAGGCCGCTTACTCGGGCAGGGGACAATGAGCAGTTCTTC.

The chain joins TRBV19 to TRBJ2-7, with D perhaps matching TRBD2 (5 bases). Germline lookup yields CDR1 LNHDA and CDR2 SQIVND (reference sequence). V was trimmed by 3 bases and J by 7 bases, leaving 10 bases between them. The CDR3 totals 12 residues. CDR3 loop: CASSIKGSEQYF. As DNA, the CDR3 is TGTGCCAGTAGTATTAAAGGGAGTGAGCAGTACTTC.

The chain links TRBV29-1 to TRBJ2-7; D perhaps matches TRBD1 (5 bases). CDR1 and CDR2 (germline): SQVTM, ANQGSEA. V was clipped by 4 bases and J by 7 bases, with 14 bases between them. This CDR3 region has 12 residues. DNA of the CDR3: TGCAGCGTTGGGGCAGGGCTTGGGGAGCAGTACTTC. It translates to CSVGAGLGEQYF.

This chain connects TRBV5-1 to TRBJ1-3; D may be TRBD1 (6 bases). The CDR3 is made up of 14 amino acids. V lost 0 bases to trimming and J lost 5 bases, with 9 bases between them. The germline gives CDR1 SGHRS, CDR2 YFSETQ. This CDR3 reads CASSLGTARNTIYF. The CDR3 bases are TGCGCCAGCAGCTTGGGGACAGCGCGAAACACCATATATTTT. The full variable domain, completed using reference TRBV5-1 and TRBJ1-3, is KAGVTQTPRYLIKTRGQQVTLSCSPISGHRSVSWYQQTPGQGLQFLFEYFSETQRNKGNFPGRFSGRQFSNSRSEMNVSTLELGDSALYLCASSLGTARNTIYFGEGSWLTVV.